The clone carrying this TCR beta chain was seen repeatedly, ten times or more. The antigen is unknown. Noted time point: healthy volunteer bleed at 6 weeks. From whole blood left unfractionated, total RNA was extracted. Individual cDNA molecules each carried unique molecular identifiers attached by the library. Original methodology: Per sample, the median was around 100,000 TCRs, with values from around 24,000 to 710,000. TCRdb re-called the RACE reads with MiXCR, one entry per CDR3 protein. TCRdb assigned the V and J calls; the authors' analysis was not used. The table shows 30,000 to 40,000 distinct CDR3 sequences, with around 5% occurring only once. The sample is drawn from a study of human T cells and chemical hapten exposure. Study information: Largely, small differences in pooled library volume made per-sample TCR yields vary. Findings of the study overall: Following DPC sensitization, TCRs present above 1 in 1000 frequency showed no change.

The germline gives CDR1 LGHDT, CDR2 YNNKEL (reference sequence). Unmatched junction bases numbered 7, after V lost 1 base and J lost 8 bases. This CDR3 is 14 amino acids long. The source of this sequence is a human donor in good health. Some clones in this sample may be carry-over from other donors' samples. Sample: whole blood. V usage is TRBV3-1 and J usage is TRBJ1-2, with 7 bases fitting TRBD1. CDR3 in amino acids: CASSQVTGISGYTF. In DNA, the CDR3 is TGTGCCAGCAGCCAAGTGACAGGGATCTCCGGCTACACCTTC.